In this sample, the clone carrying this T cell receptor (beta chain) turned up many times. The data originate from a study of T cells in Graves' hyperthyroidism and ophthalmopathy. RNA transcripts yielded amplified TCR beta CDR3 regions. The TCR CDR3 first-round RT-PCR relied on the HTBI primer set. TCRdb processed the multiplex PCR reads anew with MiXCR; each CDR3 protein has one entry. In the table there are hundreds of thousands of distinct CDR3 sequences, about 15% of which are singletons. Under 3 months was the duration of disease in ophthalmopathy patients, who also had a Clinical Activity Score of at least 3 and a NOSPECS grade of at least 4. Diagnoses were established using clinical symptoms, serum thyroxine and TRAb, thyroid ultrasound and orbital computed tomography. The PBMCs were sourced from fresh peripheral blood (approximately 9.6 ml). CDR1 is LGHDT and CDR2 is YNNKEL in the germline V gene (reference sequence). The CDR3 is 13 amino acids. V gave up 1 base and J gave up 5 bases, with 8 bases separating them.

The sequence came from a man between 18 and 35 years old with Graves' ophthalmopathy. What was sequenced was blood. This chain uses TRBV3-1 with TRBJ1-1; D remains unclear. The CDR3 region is CASSQGTLTEAFF. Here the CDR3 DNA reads TGTGCCAGCAGCCAAGGGACTTTAACTGAAGCTTTCTTT.